This TCR beta chain was sequenced for a study of T cell repertoires in cytomegalovirus infection. The overall study: Public TCR beta signatures indicated both CMV infection and matching HLA type. Study outcomes and limitations: Dominant in the ex vivo response were TCR beta clonotypes restricted by HLA-C and specific for CMV. People with CMV and the relevant HLA were identified by cumulative public TCR beta family frequency.

Notes on this clonotype: Its cognate antigen is unknown.

Each CDR3 protein gets one entry after TCRdb re-called the reads with MiXCR. The table shows about 68,000 distinct CDR3 sequences, with approximately 24% occurring only once. Germline V lookup: CDR1 SGHAT, CDR2 FQNNGV. V dropped 8 bases and J dropped 3 bases, with 11 bases sitting between them. The CDR3 spans 13 residues. The source material was PBMCs, sequenced either directly or after in vitro stimulation (not recorded which). The genes are TRBV11-2 and TRBJ1-5; D is possibly TRBD1 (5 bases). The TCR sequence derives from a human donor in good health (CMV status not recorded). Some clones in this sample may be carry-over from other donors' samples. Here the CDR3 DNA reads TGTGCCAGCGCCCGGGACCCCAATCAGCCCCAGCATTTT. Protein sequence: CASARDPNQPQHF. The full variable domain, rest sourced from reference TRBV11-2 and TRBJ1-5, is EAGVAQSPRYKIIEKRQSVAFWCNPISGHATLYWYQQILGQGPKLLIQFQNNGVVDDSQLPKDRFSAERLKGVDSTLKIQPAKLEDSAVYLCASARDPNQPQHFGDGTRLSIL.